Listed below are T cell receptor beta chains from one sample, sequenced in a study of PD-1 blockade in classical Hodgkin lymphoma. Generated by immunoSEQ multiplex PCR, the TCRdb table keeps only in-frame clones and is missing some. Here the sample spans about 21,000 clones, about 80% being singletons. Sample: CD4+ T cells from blood. The receptors here all came from a human donor with classical Hodgkin lymphoma. Both conserved end residues are part of each CDR3. Each record gives: D gene, CDR3 length, V gene, J gene, clone size, CDR3 DNA, CDR3 protein. A D gene is named only where the DNA matches it firmly. Rows may omit the clone size; those that give it use once, few, many or a size class.

d_call: NA; cdr3_length: 12; v_call: TRBV28; j_call: TRBJ1-1; clone_size: NA; cdr3_nt: TGTGCCAGCAGTTCAGTAAGACAGGCCGCTTTCTTT; cdr3_aa: CASSSVRQAAFF
d_call: NA; cdr3_length: 14; v_call: TRBV19; j_call: TRBJ2-7; clone_size: NA; cdr3_nt: TGTGCCAGTAGTATAGTCGGGGGTATGTACGAGCAGTACTTC; cdr3_aa: CASSIVGGMYEQYF
d_call: NA; cdr3_length: 13; v_call: TRBV7-7; j_call: TRBJ1-1; clone_size: NA; cdr3_nt: TGTGCTAGCAGCCCAGGGGAGAACACTGAAGCTTTCTTT; cdr3_aa: CASSPGENTEAFF
d_call: NA; cdr3_length: 13; v_call: TRBV4-2; j_call: TRBJ2-2; clone_size: NA; cdr3_nt: TGTGCCAGCAGCCAAGACGATCCCGGGGAGCTGTTTTTT; cdr3_aa: CASSQDDPGELFF
d_call: NA; cdr3_length: 16; v_call: TRBV15; j_call: TRBJ2-2; clone_size: NA; cdr3_nt: TGTGCCACCAGCAGAGTGGTCTTACAGAACACCGGGGAGCTGTTTTTT; cdr3_aa: CATSRVVLQNTGELFF
d_call: NA; cdr3_length: 15; v_call: TRBV6-5; j_call: TRBJ1-5; clone_size: NA; cdr3_nt: TGTGCCAGCAGTTACGCGCAATATAGCAATCAGCCCCAGCATTTT; cdr3_aa: CASSYAQYSNQPQHF
d_call: TRBD1; cdr3_length: 15; v_call: TRBV6-6; j_call: TRBJ2-1; clone_size: NA; cdr3_nt: TGTGCCAGCAACCTGGACAGGGGTGCTCCTAATGAGCAGTTCTTC; cdr3_aa: CASNLDRGAPNEQFF
d_call: NA; cdr3_length: 14; v_call: TRBV6-1; j_call: TRBJ2-3; clone_size: NA; cdr3_nt: TGTGCCAGCAGTGCCCTTGACGCCACAGATACGCAGTATTTT; cdr3_aa: CASSALDATDTQYF
d_call: TRBD2; cdr3_length: 17; v_call: TRBV7-7; j_call: TRBJ2-1; clone_size: NA; cdr3_nt: TGTGCTAGCAGCTTATCCCTGGCTAGCGGGGTCTACAATGAGCAGTTCTTC; cdr3_aa: CASSLSLASGVYNEQFF
d_call: NA; cdr3_length: 14; v_call: TRBV11-2; j_call: TRBJ2-5; clone_size: NA; cdr3_nt: TGTGCCAGCAGCCGGAGGGGAGGCGGGGAGACCCAGTACTTC; cdr3_aa: CASSRRGGGETQYF
d_call: TRBD1; cdr3_length: 18; v_call: TRBV5-5; j_call: TRBJ1-2; clone_size: NA; cdr3_nt: TGTGCCAGCAGCTTGAGAGCCGGGACAGGGGGCCCTTACTATGGCTACACCTTC; cdr3_aa: CASSLRAGTGGPYYGYTF
d_call: NA; cdr3_length: 13; v_call: TRBV5-1; j_call: TRBJ2-5; clone_size: once; cdr3_nt: TGCGCCAGCAGCTCAGTAGGCCAAGAGACCCAGTACTTC; cdr3_aa: CASSSVGQETQYF
d_call: NA; cdr3_length: 17; v_call: TRBV10-3; j_call: TRBJ1-5; clone_size: few; cdr3_nt: TGTGCCATCAGTGACGAGGACAGCGATTATAGCAATCAGCCCCAGCATTTT; cdr3_aa: CAISDEDSDYSNQPQHF
d_call: NA; cdr3_length: 15; v_call: TRBV7-7; j_call: TRBJ2-5; clone_size: once; cdr3_nt: TGTGCCAGCAGCTCAACGGTCGACGAGAAAGAGACCCAGTACTTC; cdr3_aa: CASSSTVDEKETQYF
d_call: TRBD1; cdr3_length: 15; v_call: TRBV28; j_call: TRBJ1-3; clone_size: few; cdr3_nt: TGTGCCAGCAGTACGACCGGGACAGCCGGAAACACCATATATTTT; cdr3_aa: CASSTTGTAGNTIYF
d_call: NA; cdr3_length: 14; v_call: TRBV5-1; j_call: TRBJ2-7; clone_size: NA; cdr3_nt: TGCGCCAGCAGCTCCGGGACCCCAAACGGGGAGCAGTACTTC; cdr3_aa: CASSSGTPNGEQYF
d_call: NA; cdr3_length: 12; v_call: TRBV6-6; j_call: TRBJ1-1; clone_size: few; cdr3_nt: TGTGCCAGCAGTAAAACAGGCGGTGAAGCTTTCTTT; cdr3_aa: CASSKTGGEAFF
d_call: TRBD1; cdr3_length: 16; v_call: TRBV5-1; j_call: TRBJ2-6; clone_size: NA; cdr3_nt: TGCGCCAGCAGCTTGTACAGGGGCACTGGGGCCAACGTCCTGACTTTC; cdr3_aa: CASSLYRGTGANVLTF
d_call: TRBD2; cdr3_length: 15; v_call: TRBV6-6; j_call: TRBJ2-7; clone_size: NA; cdr3_nt: TGTGCCAGTCTTCCTGAAGGGACTATTTCCTACGAGCAGTACTTC; cdr3_aa: CASLPEGTISYEQYF
d_call: TRBD2; cdr3_length: 15; v_call: TRBV14; j_call: TRBJ2-1; clone_size: NA; cdr3_nt: TGTGCCAGCAGCCCCCAGTGGACTAGCGGGGGGGAGCAGTTCTTC; cdr3_aa: CASSPQWTSGGEQFF
d_call: NA; cdr3_length: 13; v_call: TRBV19; j_call: TRBJ2-7; clone_size: NA; cdr3_nt: TGTGCCAGTAGTATAGGCGGGTCTCGGGAGCAGTACTTC; cdr3_aa: CASSIGGSREQYF
d_call: NA; cdr3_length: 17; v_call: TRBV7-2; j_call: TRBJ2-7; clone_size: NA; cdr3_nt: TGTGCCAGCAGCTTAGGGTCTCCCGGGGCCTTATGGTTCGAGCAGTACTTC; cdr3_aa: CASSLGSPGALWFEQYF
d_call: NA; cdr3_length: 14; v_call: TRBV29-1; j_call: TRBJ1-4; clone_size: NA; cdr3_nt: TGCAGCTCTAGGGGGGGCGAGGGTAATGAAAAACTGTTTTTT; cdr3_aa: CSSRGGEGNEKLFF
d_call: NA; cdr3_length: 14; v_call: TRBV27; j_call: TRBJ2-7; clone_size: NA; cdr3_nt: TGTGCCAGCAGTCGCCCCGGGACAATCAACGAGCAGTACTTC; cdr3_aa: CASSRPGTINEQYF
d_call: NA; cdr3_length: 11; v_call: TRBV28; j_call: TRBJ2-3; clone_size: NA; cdr3_nt: TGTGCCAGCGGTCGAGTTGTACCGCAGTATTTT; cdr3_aa: CASGRVVPQYF
d_call: TRBD1; cdr3_length: 13; v_call: TRBV6-1; j_call: TRBJ1-2; clone_size: NA; cdr3_nt: TGTGCCAGCGGAAGACAGGGTAGCTATGGCTACACCTTC; cdr3_aa: CASGRQGSYGYTF
d_call: TRBD1; cdr3_length: 11; v_call: TRBV2; j_call: TRBJ2-3; clone_size: NA; cdr3_nt: TGTGCCAGCAGGGAACAGGGGACGCAGTATTTT; cdr3_aa: CASREQGTQYF
d_call: NA; cdr3_length: 12; v_call: TRBV10-3; j_call: TRBJ2-7; clone_size: NA; cdr3_nt: TGTGCCATTACAGGGATAGGGGACGAGCAGTACTTC; cdr3_aa: CAITGIGDEQYF
d_call: NA; cdr3_length: 15; v_call: TRBV19; j_call: TRBJ2-7; clone_size: few; cdr3_nt: TGTGCCAGTAGCCGGGATCTTTCCAGCTCCTACGAGCAGTACTTC; cdr3_aa: CASSRDLSSSYEQYF